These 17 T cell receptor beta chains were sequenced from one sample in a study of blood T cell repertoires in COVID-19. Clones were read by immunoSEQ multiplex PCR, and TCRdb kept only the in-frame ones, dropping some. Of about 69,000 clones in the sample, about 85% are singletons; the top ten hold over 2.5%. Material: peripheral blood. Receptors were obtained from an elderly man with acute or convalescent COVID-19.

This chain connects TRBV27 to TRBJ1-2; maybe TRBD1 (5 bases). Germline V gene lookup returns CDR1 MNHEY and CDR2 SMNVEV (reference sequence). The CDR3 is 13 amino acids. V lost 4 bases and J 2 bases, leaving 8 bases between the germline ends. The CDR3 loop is CASSSDRNYGYTF. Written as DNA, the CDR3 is TGTGCCAGCAGTTCAGACAGAAACTATGGCTACACCTTC.

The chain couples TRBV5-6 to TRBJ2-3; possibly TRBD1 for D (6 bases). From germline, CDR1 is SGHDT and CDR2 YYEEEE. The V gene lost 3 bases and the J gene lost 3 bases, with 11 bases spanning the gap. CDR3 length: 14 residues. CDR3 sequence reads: CASSSGQTTDTQYF. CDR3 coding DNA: TGTGCCAGCAGCTCTGGACAGACGACAGATACGCAGTATTTT. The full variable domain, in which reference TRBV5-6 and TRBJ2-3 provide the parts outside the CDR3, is DAGVTQSPTHLIKTRGQQVTLRCSPKSGHDTVSWYQQALGQGPQFIFQYYEEEERQRGNFPDRFSGHQFPNYSSELNVNALLLGDSALYLCASSSGQTTDTQYFGPGTRLTVL.

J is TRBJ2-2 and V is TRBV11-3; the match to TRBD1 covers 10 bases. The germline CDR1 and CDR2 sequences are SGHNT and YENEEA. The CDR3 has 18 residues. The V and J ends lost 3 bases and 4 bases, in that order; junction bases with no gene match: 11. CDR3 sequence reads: CASSFAGTGEVGTGELFF. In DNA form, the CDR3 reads TGTGCCAGCAGCTTCGCCGGGACAGGGGAAGTAGGCACCGGGGAGCTGTTTTTT.

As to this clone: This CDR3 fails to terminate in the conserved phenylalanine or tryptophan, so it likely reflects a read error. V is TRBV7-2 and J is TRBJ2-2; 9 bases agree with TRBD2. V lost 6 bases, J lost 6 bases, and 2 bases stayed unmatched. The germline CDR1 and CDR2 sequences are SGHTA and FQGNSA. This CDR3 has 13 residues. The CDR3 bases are TGTGCCAGCAGAGCGGGAGGCCCCGGGGAGCTGTTTCTT. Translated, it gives CASRAGGPGELFL.

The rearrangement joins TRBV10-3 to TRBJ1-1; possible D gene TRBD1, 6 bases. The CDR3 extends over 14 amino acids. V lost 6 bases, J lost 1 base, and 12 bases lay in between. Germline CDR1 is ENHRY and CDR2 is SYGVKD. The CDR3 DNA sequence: TGTGCCATCAGGTTCCGACAGGCGAACACTGAAGCTTTCTTT. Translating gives CAIRFRQANTEAFF.

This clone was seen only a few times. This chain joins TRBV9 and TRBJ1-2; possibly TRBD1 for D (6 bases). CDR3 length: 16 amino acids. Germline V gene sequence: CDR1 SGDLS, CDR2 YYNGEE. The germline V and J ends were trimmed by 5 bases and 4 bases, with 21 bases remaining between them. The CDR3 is CASRSGGGGVAYGYTF. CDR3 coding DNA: TGTGCCAGCAGGAGTGGAGGGGGAGGGGTGGCCTATGGCTACACCTTC.

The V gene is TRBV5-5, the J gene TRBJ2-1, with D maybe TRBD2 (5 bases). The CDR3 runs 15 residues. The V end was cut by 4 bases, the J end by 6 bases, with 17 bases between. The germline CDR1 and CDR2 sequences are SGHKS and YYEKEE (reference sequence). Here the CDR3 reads CASSVNGVRANEQFF. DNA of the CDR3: TGTGCCAGCAGCGTCAACGGGGTACGGGCCAATGAGCAGTTCTTC. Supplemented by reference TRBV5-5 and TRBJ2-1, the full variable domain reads DAGVTQSPTHLIKTRGQQVTLRCSPISGHKSVSWYQQVLGQGPQFIFQYYEKEERGRGNFPDRFSARQFPNYSSELNVNALLLGDSALYLCASSVNGVRANEQFFGPGTRLTVL.

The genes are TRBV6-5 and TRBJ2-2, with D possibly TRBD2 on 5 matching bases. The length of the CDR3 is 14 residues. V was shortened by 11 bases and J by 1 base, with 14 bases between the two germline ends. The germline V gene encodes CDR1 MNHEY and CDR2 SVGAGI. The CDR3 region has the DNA TGTGCCGGCCGACTAAGAGGGAACACCGGGGAGCTGTTTTTT. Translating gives CAGRLRGNTGELFF.

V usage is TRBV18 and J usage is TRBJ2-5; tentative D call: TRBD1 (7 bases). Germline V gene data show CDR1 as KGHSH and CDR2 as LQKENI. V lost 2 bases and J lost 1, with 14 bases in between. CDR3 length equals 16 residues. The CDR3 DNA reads TGTGCCAGCTCACCAGGAGGGGGCTTCAGCCAAGAGACCCAGTACTTC. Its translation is CASSPGGGFSQETQYF.

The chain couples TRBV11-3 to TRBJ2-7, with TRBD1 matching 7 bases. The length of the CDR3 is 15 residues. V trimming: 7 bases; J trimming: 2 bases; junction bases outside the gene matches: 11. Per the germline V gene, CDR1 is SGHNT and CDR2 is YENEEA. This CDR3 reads CASTGAPGQTYEQYF. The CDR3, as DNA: TGTGCCAGCACCGGAGCCCCGGGACAGACCTACGAGCAGTACTTC.

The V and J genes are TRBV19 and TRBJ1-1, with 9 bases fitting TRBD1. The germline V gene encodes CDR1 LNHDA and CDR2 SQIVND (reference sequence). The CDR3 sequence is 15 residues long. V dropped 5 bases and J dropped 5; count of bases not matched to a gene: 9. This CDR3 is CASSAADRGGTEAFF. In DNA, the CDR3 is TGTGCCAGTAGTGCCGCGGACAGGGGAGGGACTGAAGCTTTCTTT.

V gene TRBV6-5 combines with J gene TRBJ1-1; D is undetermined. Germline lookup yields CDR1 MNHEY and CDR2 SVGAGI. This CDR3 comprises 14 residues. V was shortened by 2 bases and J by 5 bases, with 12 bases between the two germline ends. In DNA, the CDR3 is TGTGCCAGCAGTTACAACGGGGTAGGAACTGAAGCTTTCTTT. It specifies CASSYNGVGTEAFF.

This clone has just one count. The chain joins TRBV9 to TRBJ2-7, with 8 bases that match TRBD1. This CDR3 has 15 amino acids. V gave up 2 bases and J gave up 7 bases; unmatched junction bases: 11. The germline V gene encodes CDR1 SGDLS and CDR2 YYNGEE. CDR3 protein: CASSVGQGAIREQYF. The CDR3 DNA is TGTGCCAGCAGCGTTGGGCAGGGGGCGATTCGGGAGCAGTACTTC.

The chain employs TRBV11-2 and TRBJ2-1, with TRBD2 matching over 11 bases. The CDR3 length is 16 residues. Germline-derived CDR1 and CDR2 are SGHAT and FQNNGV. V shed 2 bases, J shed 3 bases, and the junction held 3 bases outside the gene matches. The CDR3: CASSLMGLADYNEQFF. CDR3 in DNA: TGTGCCAGCAGCTTAATGGGACTAGCGGACTACAATGAGCAGTTCTTC.

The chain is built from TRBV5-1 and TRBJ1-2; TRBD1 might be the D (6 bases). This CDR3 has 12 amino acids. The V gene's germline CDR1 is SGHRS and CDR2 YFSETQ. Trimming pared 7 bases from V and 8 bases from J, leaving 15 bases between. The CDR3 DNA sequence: TGCGCCAGCTCTGGGGGGGCGCGGGGCTACACCTTC. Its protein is CASSGGARGYTF.

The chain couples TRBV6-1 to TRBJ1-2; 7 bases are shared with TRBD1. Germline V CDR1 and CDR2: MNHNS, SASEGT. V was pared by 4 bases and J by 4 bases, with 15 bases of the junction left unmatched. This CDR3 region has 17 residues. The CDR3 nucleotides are TGTGCCAGCAGTGCCGGGACAGTAACTTCTGTGGCCTATGGCTACACCTTC. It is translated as CASSAGTVTSVAYGYTF.

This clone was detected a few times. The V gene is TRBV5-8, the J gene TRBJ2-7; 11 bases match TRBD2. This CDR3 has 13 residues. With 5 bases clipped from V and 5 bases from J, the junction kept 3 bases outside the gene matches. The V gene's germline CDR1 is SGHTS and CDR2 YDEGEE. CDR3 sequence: CASRASGRHEQYF. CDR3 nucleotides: TGTGCCAGCAGGGCTAGCGGGAGGCACGAGCAGTACTTC.